This entry lists 14 T cell receptor beta chains sequenced from one sample in a study of T cell repertoires in cytomegalovirus infection. TCRdb used MiXCR to reprocess the reads, holding one entry per CDR3 protein. The repertoire consists of 150,000 to 200,000 distinct CDR3 sequences, with roughly an eighth occurring once and the leading ten covering 20% to 30%. Sequences were obtained from PBMCs. Receptor source: a human donor in good health (CMV status not recorded). Some clones in this sample may be carry-over from other donors' samples.

This rearrangement joins TRBV20-1 to TRBJ2-3; D might be TRBD2 (6 bases). The CDR3 sequence is 13 residues long. The germline gives CDR1 DFQATT, CDR2 SNEGSKA (reference sequence). CDR3 loop: CSQNRGSTDTQYF. CDR3 nucleotide sequence: TGCAGCCAAAACCGGGGGAGCACAGATACGCAGTATTTT.

This clonotype has a count of ten or more. This chain links TRBV7-9 with TRBJ2-7, with 7 bases matching TRBD1. The CDR3 extends over 14 amino acids. The V and J ends lost 5 bases and 5 bases, in that order; junction bases with no gene match: 9. Germline V CDR1 and CDR2: SEHNR, FQNEAQ (reference sequence). The CDR3 sequence: CASSKSTGNHEQYF. The DNA for the CDR3 is TGTGCCAGCAGCAAATCGACAGGGAACCACGAGCAGTACTTC.

Ten or more counts support this clonotype. The chain is built from TRBV10-3 and TRBJ1-1; D unresolved. Germline loops: CDR1 ENHRY, CDR2 SYGVKD. V lost 5 bases and J 1 base, leaving 2 bases between the germline ends. The CDR3 is made up of 11 amino acids. The CDR3 spells CAISSNTEAFF. CDR3 sequence (DNA): TGTGCCATCAGTTCGAACACTGAAGCTTTCTTT.

CDR3 amino acids: CASTSQGPKTQYF. In nucleotides, the CDR3 is TGTGCCAGCACCTCACAGGGGCCAAAGACCCAGTACTTC. J is TRBJ2-5 and V is TRBV5-6, with TRBD1 matching 7 bases. CDR1 SGHDT and CDR2 YYEEEE come from the germline V gene. V gave up 6 bases and J gave up 6 bases; unmatched junction bases: 8. The CDR3 is 13 amino acids.

The chain couples TRBV28 to TRBJ1-1; D gene uncertain. The germline V gene encodes CDR1 MDHEN and CDR2 SYDVKM. This CDR3 has 14 residues. V dropped 0 bases and J dropped 1 base, with 6 bases sitting between them. CDR3 in amino acids: CASSLWEGNTEAFF. DNA for the CDR3: TGTGCCAGCAGTTTATGGGAAGGGAACACTGAAGCTTTCTTT. The full variable domain, rest sourced from reference TRBV28 and TRBJ1-1, is DVKVTQSSRYLVKRTGEKVFLECVQDMDHENMFWYRQDPGLGLRLIYFSYDVKMKEKGDIPEGYSVSREKKERFSLILESASTNQTSMYLCASSLWEGNTEAFFGQGTRLTVV.

The V and J genes are TRBV29-1 and TRBJ2-3; D not certain. The CDR3 consists of 11 residues. The germline gives CDR1 SQVTM, CDR2 ANQGSEA. V was shortened by 4 bases and J by 6 bases, with 8 bases between the two germline ends. In nucleotides, the CDR3 is TGCAGCGTTGTTACTTGGGATACGCAGTATTTT. It codes for CSVVTWDTQYF.

The sample holds one count of this clonotype. The V call is TRBV6-2 or TRBV6-3, the J call TRBJ1-5; 9 bases are shared with TRBD1. CDR3 length: 15 residues. Germline CDR1 MNHEY, CDR2 SVGEGT. The V gene end was trimmed by 5 bases and the J gene end by 4 bases; junction bases not matched to a gene: 6. The DNA of the CDR3 is TGTGCCAGCAGTGCAAGGGACAGGGCAAATCAGCCCCAGCATTTT. Protein product: CASSARDRANQPQHF.

This clonotype was counted between two and nine times. A junction boundary mismatches the germline segment, possibly from a read error. The chain joins TRBV29-1 to TRBJ1-3, with a possible D match to TRBD1 (6 bases). Germline loops: CDR1 SQVTM, CDR2 ANQGSEA. CDR3 length: 13 amino acids. In nucleotides, the CDR3 is TGTAAACGTGGGGGCCCCTCTGGAAACACCATATATTTT. It encodes CKRGGPSGNTIYF.

The rearrangement joins TRBV12-3 or TRBV12-4 to TRBJ2-1; no clear D gene. The CDR3 is 15 residues long. Trimming removed 7 bases from V and 12 bases from J, with 25 bases in between. The CDR3 here is CASKEASTITSGQFF. The CDR3 coding sequence is TGTGCCAGCAAGGAAGCATCGACGATTACTTCCGGGCAGTTCTTC.

This clonotype was detected ten times or more. V and J are TRBV14 and TRBJ2-3; no clear D. Germline CDR1 SGHDN, CDR2 FVKESK. Trimming removed 1 base at V and 3 bases at J, with 5 bases between. CDR3 size: 13 residues. CDR3 residues: CASSQGSTDTQYF. The CDR3 DNA reads TGTGCCAGCAGCCAAGGGTCGACAGATACGCAGTATTTT.

This clonotype was detected once. The chain is built from TRBV12-5 and TRBJ1-1; D unclear. Trimming pared 6 bases from V and 5 bases from J, leaving 19 bases between. The CDR3 contains 15 residues. Germline V gives CDR1 LGHNT, CDR2 FRNRAP. The CDR3 DNA reads as TGTGCTAGTGGCCACGGGCTTCGGGAACAAACTGAAGCTTTCTTT. Encoded protein: CASGHGLREQTEAFF.

This clonotype was observed at least ten times. The V call is TRBV6-6, the J call TRBJ1-4; D is unresolved. Germline CDR1 MNHNY, CDR2 SVGAGI (reference sequence). The CDR3 length is 13 residues. V dropped 1 base and J dropped 8 bases, with 8 bases sitting between them. Here the CDR3 DNA reads TGTGCCAGCAGTTACTTATTAGGGGAAAAACTGTTTTTT. This codes for CASSYLLGEKLFF.

The chain is built from TRBV20-1 and TRBJ2-1, with TRBD2 matching over 7 bases. V lost 4 bases, J lost 3 bases, and 9 bases stayed unmatched. The germline CDR1 and CDR2 sequences are DFQATT and SNEGSKA (reference sequence). The CDR3 length is 15 residues. CDR3 protein: CSATLAGPIYNEQFF. Written as DNA, the CDR3 is TGCAGTGCTACCTTAGCGGGCCCCATCTACAATGAGCAGTTCTTC.

This clonotype was observed a few times. The chain links TRBV28 to TRBJ2-7, with 7 bases identical to TRBD2. This CDR3 has 15 residues. The J segment lost 3 bases and the V segment lost 6 bases, leaving 11 bases of the junction unmatched. Germline CDR1 and CDR2: MDHEN and SYDVKM. This CDR3 is CASSPHGGSGYEQYF. In DNA form, the CDR3 reads TGTGCCAGCAGCCCGCACGGCGGGAGCGGCTACGAGCAGTACTTC.